These 5 T cell receptor beta chains share one sample of origin, sequenced in a study of T cells in Graves' hyperthyroidism and ophthalmopathy. Amplification of TCR beta CDR3 regions used RNA as the template. A set of HTBI primers served as the primers for a first-round RT-PCR of the TCR CDR3. TCRdb used MiXCR to reprocess the multiplex PCR reads, holding one entry per CDR3 protein. The data hold around 190,000 distinct CDR3 sequences, with over 15% observed a single time. Material: blood. The source is a woman between 50 and 59 years old with Graves' hyperthyroidism.

The chain couples TRBV3-1 to TRBJ2-2, with 11 bases lining up with TRBD2. This CDR3 comprises 15 residues. V dropped 4 bases and J dropped 7; count of bases not matched to a gene: 5. Germline CDR1 and CDR2: LGHDT and YNNKEL (reference sequence). Here the CDR3 DNA reads TGTGCCAGCAGCCCTAGCGGGAGGATCGGCGGGGAGCTGTTTTTT. This sequence encodes CASSPSGRIGGELFF.

This clonotype was counted ten times or more. V usage is TRBV7-9 and J usage is TRBJ2-7; 9 bases agree with TRBD1. Germline V gene data show CDR1 as SEHNR and CDR2 as FQNEAQ (reference sequence). The ends lost 6 bases at V and 1 base at J; junction bases unmatched: 4. The CDR3 is 14 amino acids. CDR3 residues: CASSTGGASYEQYF. The DNA of the CDR3 is TGTGCCAGCAGTACAGGGGGCGCGTCCTACGAGCAGTACTTC.

This clonotype was counted a single time. The chain joins TRBV7-9 to TRBJ2-7, with D possibly TRBD2 on 5 matching bases. Germline assignment: CDR1 SEHNR and CDR2 FQNEAQ (reference sequence). V was pared by 6 bases and J by 4 bases, with 10 bases between. The CDR3 has 12 residues. The CDR3 nucleotides read TGTGCCAGCAGTGCGAGCGGTTACGAGCAGTACTTC. It codes for CASSASGYEQYF.

This clonotype was counted at least ten times. The chain couples TRBV7-8 to TRBJ1-3, with 8 bases aligning to TRBD1. This CDR3 comprises 13 residues. Losses at the gene ends were 4 bases for V and 8 bases for J; bases not matched to a gene: 4. Germline V gene lookup returns CDR1 SGHVS and CDR2 FQNEAQ. The CDR3 DNA reads as TGTGCCAGCAGCTCATACAGGGGGGACACCATATATTTT. The encoded protein is CASSSYRGDTIYF. Full variable domain (missing parts from reference TRBV7-8 and TRBJ1-3): GAGVSQSPRYKVAKRGQDVALRCDPISGHVSLFWYQQALGQGPEFLTYFQNEAQLDKSGLPSDRFFAERPEGSVSTLKIQRTQQEDSAVYLCASSSYRGDTIYFGEGSWLTVV.

This clonotype came up many times. This sequence joins TRBV7-3 and TRBJ2-1, with a tentative D call TRBD2 (5 bases). The length of the CDR3 is 16 residues. Germline V CDR1 and CDR2: SGHTA, FQGTGA. V dropped 0 bases and J dropped 6 bases, with 15 bases sitting between them. Written as DNA, the CDR3 is TGTGCCAGCAGCTTAACGCGGGTAGCACGGGGCAATGAGCAGTTCTTC. It is translated as CASSLTRVARGNEQFF. The whole variable domain, remainder taken from reference TRBV7-3 and TRBJ2-1, is GAGVSQTPSNKVTEKGKYVELRCDPISGHTALYWYRQSLGQGPEFLIYFQGTGAADDSGLPNDRFFAVRPEGSVSTLKIQRTERGDSAVYLCASSLTRVARGNEQFFGPGTRLTVL.